Following are 3 T cell receptor beta chains from one sample sequenced in a study of Ad26.COV2.S vaccination and SARS-CoV-2 variants. Repertoires were generated with immunoSEQ multiplex PCR, while TCRdb's copy carries only in-frame clones and drops some. The sample carries roughly 92,000 clones, more than 70% recorded once. The source material was peripheral blood, sampled after recovery from COVID-19. These receptors all stem from a human donor who had recovered from COVID-19.

V usage is TRBV28 and J usage is TRBJ1-2; D ambiguous. In germline, CDR1 is MDHEN, CDR2 SYDVKM. The CDR3 runs to 11 residues. Trimming pared 7 bases from V and 7 bases from J, leaving 10 bases between. The CDR3 sequence: CASMGRAGYTF. CDR3 DNA: TGTGCCAGCATGGGCCGTGCTGGCTACACCTTC.

The chain has TRBV28 and TRBJ1-5; D call uncertain. This CDR3 has 11 residues. Between the trimmed V and J ends, which lost 4 bases and 4 bases, there was a span of 2 bases. Germline loops: CDR1 MDHEN, CDR2 SYDVKM. The CDR3 loop is CASSWNQPQHF. The CDR3 nucleotides are TGTGCCAGCAGTTGGAATCAGCCCCAGCATTTT. The full variable domain, its missing parts supplied by reference TRBV28 and TRBJ1-5, is DVKVTQSSRYLVKRTGEKVFLECVQDMDHENMFWYRQDPGLGLRLIYFSYDVKMKEKGDIPEGYSVSREKKERFSLILESASTNQTSMYLCASSWNQPQHFGDGTRLSIL.

The chain recombines TRBV5-5 with TRBJ2-2; D not resolved. The CDR3 covers 16 residues. CDR1 and CDR2 from the germline V gene are SGHKS and YYEKEE (reference sequence). Trimming removed 4 bases from V and 6 bases from J, with 19 bases in between. The CDR3 DNA follows: TGTGCCAGCAGCCCGACCGCTAGATATAATCCCGGGGAGCTGTTTTTT. Its protein product is CASSPTARYNPGELFF. The full variable domain, in which reference TRBV5-5 and TRBJ2-2 provide the parts outside the CDR3, is DAGVTQSPTHLIKTRGQQVTLRCSPISGHKSVSWYQQVLGQGPQFIFQYYEKEERGRGNFPDRFSARQFPNYSSELNVNALLLGDSALYLCASSPTARYNPGELFFGEGSRLTVL.